This TCR beta chain was identified in a study of PD-1 blockade in mismatch repair-deficient tumors. At the level of the study: Patients had approximately 11 mismatch repair-deficient cancer types, all previously treated and progressing.

A remark on this clone: What it binds is not known.

Per the germline V gene, CDR1 is SGHRS and CDR2 is YFSETQ. CDR3 length: 16 residues. V gave up 1 base and J gave up 6 bases; unmatched junction bases: 8. Study-level results: Tumor-resident clones, often undetectable pretreatment in blood, expanded then contracted after pembrolizumab.

Repertoires were generated with immunoSEQ multiplex PCR, while TCRdb's copy carries only in-frame clones and drops some. The table lists 120,000 or so clones, about 88% of them singletons. The material sequenced was peripheral blood, taken 44 weeks after starting pembrolizumab. The rearrangement uses TRBV5-1 and TRBJ2-1; 9 nucleotides agree with TRBD2. The sequence was obtained from an adult with mismatch repair-deficient cancer. In nucleotides, the CDR3 is TGCGCCAGCAGCTTGAGACTAGCGGCGGCAATCAATGAGCAGTTCTTC. This translates into CASSLRLAAAINEQFF.